The clone carrying this TCR beta chain was observed a handful of times. Its target is not known. The protocol was immunoSEQ multiplex PCR, while the TCRdb copy is restricted to in-frame clones and leaves out a portion. This sample carries millions of clones, 80% to 95% of them seen once, and the ten largest clones take 0.35% to 0.5%. These data belong to a study of shared clonotypes between healthy human individuals. As for the study in general: Plates per donor: three CD4 naive, three CD4 memory, two CD8 naive, one CD8 memory.

Whole-study findings and limits: Generally, naive subsets (rather than memory subsets) showed larger estimated richness. Sequencing depth was a factor that was expected to affect clonotype sharing among donors. Generation of non-shared clonotypes was less probable than generation of clonotypes shared by all four donors.

CDR1 and CDR2 (germline): SQVTM, ANQGSEA. V dropped 1 base and J dropped 1 base, with 7 bases sitting between them. CDR3 length: 13 residues. V and J are TRBV29-1 and TRBJ1-1, with D possibly TRBD1 on 6 matching bases. The source of this sequence is a man younger than 35 in good health. Some clones in this sample may be carry-over from other donors' samples. The sequencing sample was made of naive CD4+ T cells from PBMCs. Subset noted: CD45RA+ positively selected. The DNA of the CDR3 is TGCAGCGTTGAAGCCAGGGGGAACACTGAAGCTTTCTTT. Its translation: CSVEARGNTEAFF. Complete variable domain (other parts from reference TRBV29-1 and TRBJ1-1): SAVISQKPSRDICQRGTSLTIQCQVDSQVTMMFWYRQQPGQSLTLIATANQGSEATYESGFVIDKFPISRPNLTFSTLTVSNMSPEDSSIYLCSVEARGNTEAFFGQGTRLTVV.